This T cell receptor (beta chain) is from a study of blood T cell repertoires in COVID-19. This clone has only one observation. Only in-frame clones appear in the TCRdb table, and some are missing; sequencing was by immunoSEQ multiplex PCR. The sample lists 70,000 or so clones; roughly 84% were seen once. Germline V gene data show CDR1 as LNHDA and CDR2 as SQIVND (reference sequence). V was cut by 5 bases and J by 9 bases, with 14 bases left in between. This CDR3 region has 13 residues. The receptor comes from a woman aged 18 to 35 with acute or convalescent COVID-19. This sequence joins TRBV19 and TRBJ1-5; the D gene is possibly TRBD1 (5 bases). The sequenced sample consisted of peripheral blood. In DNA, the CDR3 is TGTGCCAGTAGTCCAGACAGCCCGCCGCCCCAGCATTTT. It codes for CASSPDSPPPQHF.